This record looks at one T cell receptor beta chain sequence and its context. The sample originates from a study of blood T cell repertoires in COVID-19. Germline loops: CDR1 SGHTA, CDR2 FQGNSA. This CDR3 region has 17 residues. V gave up 0 bases and J gave up 2 bases, with 15 bases separating them. TCRdb's table, derived via immunoSEQ multiplex PCR, lists solely in-frame clones and lacks some. The sample lists about 270,000 clones, about 80% seen once, with about 9.1% in the top ten. The gene calls are TRBV7-2 and TRBJ2-3; a possible D gene is TRBD2 (5 bases). The material sequenced was peripheral blood. The clonotype was recovered from a human donor in a cohort sampled during active COVID-19. CDR3 sequence reads: CASSLAAVTGNTDTQYF. The CDR3 DNA reads as TGTGCCAGCAGCTTAGCAGCCGTCACCGGGAACACAGATACGCAGTATTTT.